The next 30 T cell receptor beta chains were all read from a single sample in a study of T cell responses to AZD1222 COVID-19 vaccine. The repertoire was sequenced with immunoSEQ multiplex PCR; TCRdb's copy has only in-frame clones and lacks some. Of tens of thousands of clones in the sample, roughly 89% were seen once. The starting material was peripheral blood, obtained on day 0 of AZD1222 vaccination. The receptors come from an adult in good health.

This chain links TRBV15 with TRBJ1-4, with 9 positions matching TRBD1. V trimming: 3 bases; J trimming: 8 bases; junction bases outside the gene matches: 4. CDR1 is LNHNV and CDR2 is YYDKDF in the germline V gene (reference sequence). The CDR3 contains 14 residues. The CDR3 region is CATSSGDRDEKLFF. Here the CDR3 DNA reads TGTGCCACCAGCAGTGGGGACAGGGACGAAAAACTGTTTTTT.

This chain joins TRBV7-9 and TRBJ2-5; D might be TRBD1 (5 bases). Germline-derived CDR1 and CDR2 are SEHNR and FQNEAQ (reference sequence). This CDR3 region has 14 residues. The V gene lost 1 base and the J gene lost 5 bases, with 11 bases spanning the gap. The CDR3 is CASSLGKGQETQYF. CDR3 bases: TGTGCCAGCAGCTTAGGCAAGGGGCAGGAGACCCAGTACTTC. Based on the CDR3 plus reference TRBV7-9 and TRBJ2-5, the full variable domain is DTGVSQNPRHKITKRGQNVTFRCDPISEHNRLYWYRQTLGQGPEFLTYFQNEAQLEKSRLLSDRFSAERPKGSFSTLEIQRTEQGDSAMYLCASSLGKGQETQYFGPGTRLLVL.

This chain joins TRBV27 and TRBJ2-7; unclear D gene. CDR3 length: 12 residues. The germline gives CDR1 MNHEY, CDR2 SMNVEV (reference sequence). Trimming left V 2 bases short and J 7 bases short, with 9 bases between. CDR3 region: CASSLPGGEQYF. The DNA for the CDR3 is TGTGCCAGCAGTTTACCCGGTGGGGAGCAGTACTTC.

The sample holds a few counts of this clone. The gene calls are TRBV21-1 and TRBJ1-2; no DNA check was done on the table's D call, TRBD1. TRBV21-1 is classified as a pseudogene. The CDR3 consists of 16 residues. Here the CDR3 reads CASKDGQGAPVHGYTF. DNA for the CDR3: TGTGCCAGCAAAGATGGGCAGGGGGCACCGGTCCATGGCTACACCTTC.

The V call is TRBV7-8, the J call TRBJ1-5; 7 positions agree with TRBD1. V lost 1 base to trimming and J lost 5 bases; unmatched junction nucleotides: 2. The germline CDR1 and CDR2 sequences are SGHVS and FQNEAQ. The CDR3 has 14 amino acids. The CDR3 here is CASSLDRGYQPQHF. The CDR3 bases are TGTGCCAGCAGCTTAGACAGGGGATATCAGCCCCAGCATTTT.

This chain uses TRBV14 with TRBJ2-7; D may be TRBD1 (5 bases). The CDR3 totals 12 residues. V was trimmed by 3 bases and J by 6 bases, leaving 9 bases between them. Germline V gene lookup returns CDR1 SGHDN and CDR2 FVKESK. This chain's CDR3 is CASSHRVGEQYF. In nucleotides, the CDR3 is TGTGCCAGCAGCCACAGGGTAGGCGAGCAGTACTTC.

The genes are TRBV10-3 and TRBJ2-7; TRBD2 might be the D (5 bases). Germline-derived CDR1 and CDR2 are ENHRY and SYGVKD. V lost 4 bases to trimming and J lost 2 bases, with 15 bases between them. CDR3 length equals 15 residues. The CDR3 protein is CAISVGPRETYEQYF. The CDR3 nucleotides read TGTGCCATCAGTGTCGGGCCGAGGGAAACCTACGAGCAGTACTTC.

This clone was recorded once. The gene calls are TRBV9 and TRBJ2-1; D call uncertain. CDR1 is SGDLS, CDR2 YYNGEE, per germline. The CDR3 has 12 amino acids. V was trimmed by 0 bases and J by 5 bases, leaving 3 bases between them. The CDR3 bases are TGTGCCAGCAGCGTAGTTAACAATGAGCAGTTCTTC. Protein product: CASSVVNNEQFF.

DNA for the CDR3: TGTGCCAGCAGCGTAGTCGGGGACCCCGGGGAGCTGTTTTTT. The encoded protein is CASSVVGDPGELFF. The gene calls are TRBV9 and TRBJ2-2; TRBD1 or TRBD2 may be the D gene (5 bases each). The CDR3 extends over 14 amino acids. V lost 0 bases to trimming and J lost 6 bases, with 9 bases between them. Looked up from germline, CDR1 is SGDLS and CDR2 is YYNGEE.

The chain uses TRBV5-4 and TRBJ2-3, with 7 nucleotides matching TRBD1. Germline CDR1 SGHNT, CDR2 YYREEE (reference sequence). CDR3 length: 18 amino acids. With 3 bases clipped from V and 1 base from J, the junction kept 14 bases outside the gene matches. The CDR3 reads CASSSTGTVKWGTDTQYF. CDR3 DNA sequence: TGTGCCAGCAGCTCAACCGGGACAGTAAAATGGGGCACAGATACGCAGTATTTT.

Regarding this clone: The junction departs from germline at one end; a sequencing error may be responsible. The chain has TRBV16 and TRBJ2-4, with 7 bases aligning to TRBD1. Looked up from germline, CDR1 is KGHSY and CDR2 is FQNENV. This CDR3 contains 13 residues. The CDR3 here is CASSQSDRDSQNF. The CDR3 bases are TGTGCCAGCAGCCAATCCGATAGGGACAGTCAGAACTTC.

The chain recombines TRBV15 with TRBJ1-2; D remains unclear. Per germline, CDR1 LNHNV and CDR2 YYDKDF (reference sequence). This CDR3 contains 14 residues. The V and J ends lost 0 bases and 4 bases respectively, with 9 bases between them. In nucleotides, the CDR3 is TGTGCCACCAGCAGAGAGGGAGGGATCTATGGCTACACCTTC. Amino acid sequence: CATSREGGIYGYTF.

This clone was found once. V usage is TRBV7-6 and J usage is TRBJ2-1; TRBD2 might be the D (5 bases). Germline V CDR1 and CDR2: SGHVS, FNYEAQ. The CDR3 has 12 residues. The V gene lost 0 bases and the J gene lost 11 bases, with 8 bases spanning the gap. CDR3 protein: CASSLAGLKQFF. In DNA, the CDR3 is TGTGCCAGCAGCTTAGCTGGACTCAAGCAGTTCTTC.

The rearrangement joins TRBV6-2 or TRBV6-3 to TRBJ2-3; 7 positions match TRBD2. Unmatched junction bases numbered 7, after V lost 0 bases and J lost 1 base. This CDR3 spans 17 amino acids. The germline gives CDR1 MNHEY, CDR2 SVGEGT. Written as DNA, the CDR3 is TGTGCCAGCAGTTACTCGGGCGGCGGGGGAGGCACAGATACGCAGTATTTT. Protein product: CASSYSGGGGGTDTQYF.

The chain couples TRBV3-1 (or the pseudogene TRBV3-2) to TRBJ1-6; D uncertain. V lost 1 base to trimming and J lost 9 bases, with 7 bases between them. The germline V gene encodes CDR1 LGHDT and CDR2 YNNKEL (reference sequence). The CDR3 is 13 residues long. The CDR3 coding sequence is TGTGCCAGCAGCCAAGGTGAGGGTTCACCCCTCCACTTT. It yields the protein CASSQGEGSPLHF.

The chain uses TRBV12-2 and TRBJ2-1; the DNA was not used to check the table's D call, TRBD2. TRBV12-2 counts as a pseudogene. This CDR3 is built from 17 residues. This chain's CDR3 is CASRFSGGLSSYNEQFF. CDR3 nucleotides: TGTGCAAGTCGCTTTTCCGGGGGGCTCAGCTCCTACAATGAGCAGTTCTTC.

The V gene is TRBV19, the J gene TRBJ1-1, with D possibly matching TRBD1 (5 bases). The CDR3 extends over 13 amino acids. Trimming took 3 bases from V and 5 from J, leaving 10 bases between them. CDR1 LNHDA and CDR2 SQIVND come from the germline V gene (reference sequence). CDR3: CASSIPGGTEAFF. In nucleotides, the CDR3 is TGTGCCAGTAGTATTCCGGGGGGGACTGAAGCTTTCTTT.

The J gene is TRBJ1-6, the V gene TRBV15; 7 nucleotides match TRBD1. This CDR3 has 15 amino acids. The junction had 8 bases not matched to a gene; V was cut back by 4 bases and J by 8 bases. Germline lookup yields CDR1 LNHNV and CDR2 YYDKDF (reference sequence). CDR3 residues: CATSIYTGEDSPLHF. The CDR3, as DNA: TGTGCCACCAGCATTTATACAGGGGAGGATTCACCCCTCCACTTT.

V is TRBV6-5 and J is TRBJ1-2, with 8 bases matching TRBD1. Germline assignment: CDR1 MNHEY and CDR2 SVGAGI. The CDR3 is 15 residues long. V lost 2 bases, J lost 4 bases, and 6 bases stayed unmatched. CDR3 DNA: TGTGCCAGCAGTTACAGTTCAGGGGGCGCCTATGGCTACACCTTC. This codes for CASSYSSGGAYGYTF.

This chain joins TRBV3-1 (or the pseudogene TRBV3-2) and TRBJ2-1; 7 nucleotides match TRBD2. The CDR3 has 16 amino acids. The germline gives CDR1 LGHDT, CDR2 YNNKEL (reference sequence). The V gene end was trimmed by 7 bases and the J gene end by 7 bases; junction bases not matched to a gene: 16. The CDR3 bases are TGTGCCAGCACCGACCTTAGCGGGCGACGACGGAATGAGCAGTTCTTC. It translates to CASTDLSGRRRNEQFF.

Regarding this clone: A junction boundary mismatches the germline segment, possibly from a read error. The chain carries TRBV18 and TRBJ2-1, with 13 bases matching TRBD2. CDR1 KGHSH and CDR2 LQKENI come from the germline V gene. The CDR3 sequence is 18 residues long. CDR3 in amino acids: CASSTPLLAGGSYNEQFF. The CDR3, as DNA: TGTGCCAGCTCAACACCGCTACTAGCGGGGGGGTCCTACAATGAGCAGTTCTTC.

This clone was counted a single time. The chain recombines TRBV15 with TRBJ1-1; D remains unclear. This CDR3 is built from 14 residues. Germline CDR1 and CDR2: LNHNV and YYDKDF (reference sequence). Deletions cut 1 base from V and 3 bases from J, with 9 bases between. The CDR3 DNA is TGTGCCACCAGCAGAGGGGCGCGGGACACTGAAGCTTTCTTT. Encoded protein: CATSRGARDTEAFF.

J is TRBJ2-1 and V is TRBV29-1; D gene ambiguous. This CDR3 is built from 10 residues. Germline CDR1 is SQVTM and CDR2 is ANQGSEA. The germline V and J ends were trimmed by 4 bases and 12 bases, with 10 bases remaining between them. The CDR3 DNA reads TGCAGCGTTGTTAGTATCGGGCAGTTCTTC. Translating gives CSVVSIGQFF.

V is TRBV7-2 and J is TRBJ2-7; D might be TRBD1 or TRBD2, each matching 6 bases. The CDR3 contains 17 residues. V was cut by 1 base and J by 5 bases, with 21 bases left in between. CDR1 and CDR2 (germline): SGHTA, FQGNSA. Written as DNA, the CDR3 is TGTGCCAGCAGCTTAGTTAGGGGGAGGAGGAATGCCAACGAGCAGTACTTC. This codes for CASSLVRGRRNANEQYF.

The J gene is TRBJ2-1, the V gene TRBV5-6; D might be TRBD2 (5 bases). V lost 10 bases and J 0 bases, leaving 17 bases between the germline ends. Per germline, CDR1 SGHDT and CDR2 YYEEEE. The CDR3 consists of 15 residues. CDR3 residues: CASLGSESSYNEQFF. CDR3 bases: TGTGCCTCGTTGGGTAGCGAAAGCTCCTACAATGAGCAGTTCTTC.

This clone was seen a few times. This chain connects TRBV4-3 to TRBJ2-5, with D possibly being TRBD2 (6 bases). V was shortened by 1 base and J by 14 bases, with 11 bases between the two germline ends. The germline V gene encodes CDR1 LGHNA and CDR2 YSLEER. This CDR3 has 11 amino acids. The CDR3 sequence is CASSQGGTVYF. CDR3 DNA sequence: TGCGCCAGCAGCCAAGGCGGGACGGTATACTTC.

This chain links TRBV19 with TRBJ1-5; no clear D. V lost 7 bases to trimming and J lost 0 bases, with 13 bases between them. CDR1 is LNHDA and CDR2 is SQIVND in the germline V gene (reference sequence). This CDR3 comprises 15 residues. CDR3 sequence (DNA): TGTGCCAGTACCTTGGGTAGTTATAGCAATCAGCCCCAGCATTTT. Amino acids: CASTLGSYSNQPQHF.

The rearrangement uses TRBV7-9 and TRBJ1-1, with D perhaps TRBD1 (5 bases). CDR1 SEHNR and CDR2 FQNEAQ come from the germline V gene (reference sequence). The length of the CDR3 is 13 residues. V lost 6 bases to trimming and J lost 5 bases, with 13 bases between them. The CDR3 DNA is TGTGCCAGCAGTACCAGGGAGTGGACTGAAGCTTTCTTT. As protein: CASSTREWTEAFF.

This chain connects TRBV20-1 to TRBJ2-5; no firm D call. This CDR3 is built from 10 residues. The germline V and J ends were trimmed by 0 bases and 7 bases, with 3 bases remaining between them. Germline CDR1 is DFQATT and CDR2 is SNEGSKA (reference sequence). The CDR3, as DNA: TGCAGTGCTAGAGAGGGGACCCAGTACTTC. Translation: CSAREGTQYF.

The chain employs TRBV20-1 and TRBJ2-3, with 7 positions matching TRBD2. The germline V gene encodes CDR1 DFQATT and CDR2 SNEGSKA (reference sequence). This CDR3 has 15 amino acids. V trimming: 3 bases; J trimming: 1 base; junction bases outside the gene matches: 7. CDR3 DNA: TGCAGTGCTAGTCTTGCGGGAGCAGGCACAGATACGCAGTATTTT. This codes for CSASLAGAGTDTQYF.